The 14 T cell receptor beta chains given below trace back to one sample, sequenced in a study of T cells in Graves' hyperthyroidism and ophthalmopathy (dated by TCRdb to about 2019). The library came from multiplex PCR. Sequencing took place on an Illumina HiSeq 2000. Amplification of TCR beta CDR3 regions was carried out from RNA transcripts. For the first round of RT-PCR on the TCR CDR3, the HTBI primer set was used together with the Qiagen OneStep RT-PCR kit. Starting from the raw public reads, TCRdb applied fastp trimming at Q25, assembled clones with MiXCR and retained in-frame beta chains. Records with the same CDR3 protein are collapsed into one entry carrying the most frequent genes and DNA. In all, the sample holds around 520,000 distinct CDR3 sequences, and around 24% of those were seen once. The ten largest clones add up to about 11% of the sample. The sequenced sample consisted of blood. The receptors shown here come from a woman in her thirties with Graves' ophthalmopathy.

The chain carries TRBV10-3 and TRBJ1-1; possibly TRBD1 for D (6 bases). This CDR3 has 14 amino acids. Germline lookup yields CDR1 ENHRY and CDR2 SYGVKD. V lost 3 bases and J 7 bases, leaving 15 bases between the germline ends. CDR3 residues: CAISDPGGGHEAFF. CDR3 sequence (DNA): TGTGCCATCAGTGATCCGGGTGGGGGCCATGAAGCTTTCTTT.

This clonotype appeared many times. The chain joins TRBV29-1 to TRBJ2-7; 11 nucleotides line up with TRBD1. This CDR3 is 14 amino acids long. Losses at the gene ends were 4 bases for V and 7 bases for J; bases not matched to a gene: 9. The V gene's germline CDR1 is SQVTM and CDR2 ANQGSEA. In DNA form, the CDR3 reads TGCAGCGTTGGAGGCGGACAGGGGGCGGGGGAGCAGTACTTC. It translates to CSVGGGQGAGEQYF.

This clonotype appeared many times. V usage is TRBV15 and J usage is TRBJ2-2; TRBD1 matches 7 bases. The CDR3 runs to 14 residues. After removal of 2 bases from V and 3 bases from J, the junction contained 0 bases not matched to a gene. The germline V gene has CDR1 LNHNV and CDR2 YYDKDF (reference sequence). The chain's CDR3 is CATSRQGDTGELFF. CDR3 coding DNA: TGTGCCACCAGCAGACAGGGGGACACCGGGGAGCTGTTTTTT.

This clonotype was picked up many times. The genes are TRBV15 and TRBJ1-1; D may be TRBD1 (5 bases). CDR1 is LNHNV, CDR2 YYDKDF, per germline (reference sequence). The CDR3 length is 13 residues. The ends were cut back, 1 base at V and 8 bases at J, with 11 bases in the middle. CDR3 region: CATSRGDSQEAFF. CDR3 DNA: TGTGCCACCAGCAGAGGCGACAGTCAGGAAGCTTTCTTT.

For this clonotype: Possible read error: a much larger clone is one base away. The CDR3 DNA sequence: TGTGCCAGCAGCCAAGAAGGGAAAACGGGGGGCAATCAGCCCCATCATTTT. Residues: CASSQEGKTGGNQPHHF. This rearrangement joins TRBV14 to TRBJ1-5, with TRBD1 as a possible D gene (6 bases). Looked up from germline, CDR1 is SGHDN and CDR2 is FVKESK. The CDR3 runs to 17 residues.

This clonotype was counted ten times or more. This chain links TRBV12-3 or TRBV12-4 with TRBJ1-1; D gene uncertain. CDR3 length: 14 residues. V was trimmed by 2 bases and J by 9 bases, leaving 16 bases between them. The CDR3 is CASSLFSADSQAFF. CDR3 coding DNA: TGTGCCAGCAGTTTATTCTCGGCAGACTCCCAAGCTTTCTTT.

This clonotype was found many times. V and J are TRBV19 and TRBJ1-1, with D uncertain. Trimming removed 3 bases from V and 6 bases from J, with 11 bases in between. Germline CDR1 reads LNHDA; CDR2 reads SQIVND (reference sequence). CDR3 size: 13 residues. CDR3 bases: TGTGCCAGTAGTATCACTAGGTACGCTGAAGCTTTCTTT. Encoded protein: CASSITRYAEAFF.

This clonotype was found many times. One end of the junction varies from germline; a read error may be responsible. This chain joins TRBV11-2 and TRBJ2-7; D perhaps matches TRBD2 (6 bases). The CDR3 has 14 amino acids. CDR1 and CDR2 (germline): SGHAT, FQNNGV. The CDR3 protein is CASSSPGSSYEQCF. The CDR3 region has the DNA TGTGCCAGCAGCTCCCCCGGGAGCTCCTACGAGCAGTGCTTC.

This clonotype was picked up one time. The chain carries TRBV20-1 and TRBJ1-2; 9 nucleotides agree with TRBD1. This CDR3 is 16 amino acids long. Trimming removed 0 bases from V and 6 bases from J; junction bases left unmatched: 11. Germline CDR1 and CDR2: DFQATT and SNEGSKA (reference sequence). For the CDR3, the DNA is TGCAGTGCTAGAGATAAGGGGACAGGGCCCCGGGATGGCTACACCTTC. Protein product: CSARDKGTGPRDGYTF.

This chain uses TRBV15 with TRBJ1-5; D remains ambiguous. Between the trimmed V and J ends, which lost 5 bases and 0 bases, there was a span of 14 bases. Germline-derived CDR1 and CDR2 are LNHNV and YYDKDF (reference sequence). The CDR3 runs 16 residues. In nucleotides, the CDR3 is TGTGCCACCAGCCCCCGTGTCGGCTATAGCAATCAGCCCCAGCATTTT. It specifies CATSPRVGYSNQPQHF.

Many counts were recorded for this clonotype. This sequence joins TRBV28 and TRBJ1-1; D is unresolved. The CDR3 has 13 residues. CDR1 is MDHEN and CDR2 is SYDVKM in the germline V gene. The V gene lost 7 bases and the J gene lost 1 base, with 10 bases spanning the gap. The CDR3, as DNA: TGTGCCAGCATCGGGCAGAAGAACACTGAAGCTTTCTTT. Amino acid sequence: CASIGQKNTEAFF.

This clonotype was counted at least ten times. This rearrangement joins TRBV28 to TRBJ1-1, with D unclear. The CDR3 has 14 amino acids. The ends were cut back, 4 bases at V and 5 bases at J, with 14 bases in the middle. The germline V gene has CDR1 MDHEN and CDR2 SYDVKM. CDR3 sequence reads: CASSSAQHPTEAFF. The CDR3 region has the DNA TGTGCCAGCAGTTCTGCCCAGCACCCAACTGAAGCTTTCTTT.

This clonotype was counted ten times or more. V usage is TRBV20-1 and J usage is TRBJ2-5; 9 bases are a match to TRBD2. Unmatched junction bases numbered 7, after V lost 6 bases and J lost 2 bases. This CDR3 has 14 amino acids. Looked up from germline, CDR1 is DFQATT and CDR2 is SNEGSKA (reference sequence). DNA for the CDR3: TGCAGTGCGAAAGGAAGCGGGGGGCAAGAGACCCAGTACTTC. Protein: CSAKGSGGQETQYF.

This clonotype was counted many times. The chain is built from TRBV19 and TRBJ1-3; D is unclear. V lost 8 bases, J lost 6 bases, and 14 bases lay in between. This CDR3 comprises 13 residues. Germline lookup yields CDR1 LNHDA and CDR2 SQIVND (reference sequence). As DNA, the CDR3 is TGTGCCAGTCGAGCCGTATTGGAAAACACCATATATTTT. It specifies CASRAVLENTIYF.